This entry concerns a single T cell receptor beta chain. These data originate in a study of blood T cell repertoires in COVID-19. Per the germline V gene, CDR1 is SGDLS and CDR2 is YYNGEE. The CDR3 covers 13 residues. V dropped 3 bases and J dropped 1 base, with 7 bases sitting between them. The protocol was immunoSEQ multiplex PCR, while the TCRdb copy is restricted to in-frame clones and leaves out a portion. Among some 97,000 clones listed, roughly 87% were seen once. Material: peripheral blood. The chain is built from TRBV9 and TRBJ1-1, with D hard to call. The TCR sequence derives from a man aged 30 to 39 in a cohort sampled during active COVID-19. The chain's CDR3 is CASSAGRNTEAFF. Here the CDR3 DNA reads TGTGCCAGCAGCGCCGGGAGGAACACTGAAGCTTTCTTT.